The following is a T cell receptor beta chain sequence with its context. The assay was immunoSEQ multiplex PCR, and TCRdb's table has in-frame clones only and misses some. The table records some 160,000 clones, over 70% of them present only once. This sample was taken from a study of blood T cell repertoires in COVID-19. V lost 3 bases, J lost 9 bases, and 13 bases lay in between. The CDR3 has 14 residues. CDR1 SGHRS and CDR2 YFSETQ come from the germline V gene. Material: PBMCs or T cells enriched from blood (not recorded which). The genes are TRBV5-1 and TRBJ1-6; D is unclear. The source is a woman in her sixties or seventies who had recovered from COVID-19. The CDR3 sequence: CASSSEGNSSPLHF. The CDR3 DNA is TGCGCCAGCAGCTCTGAGGGAAACAGTTCACCCCTCCACTTT.